A single sample is the source of the 24 T cell receptor beta chains below, sequenced in a study of breast tumors, draining lymph nodes, adjacent tissues. TCRdb recomputed calls from the multiplex PCR reads with MiXCR, one row per CDR3 protein. The sample carries under 25,000 distinct CDR3 sequences, 43% recorded once. Sequencing was carried out using breast tumor tissue. The origin of the receptors is a female donor with breast cancer. Some clones in this sample may be carry-over from other donors' samples.

This clonotype ranks as medium-sized. J is TRBJ2-7 and V is TRBV10-2, with D perhaps TRBD2 (6 bases). Trimming took 3 bases from V and 6 from J, leaving 12 bases between them. This CDR3 is 13 amino acids long. CDR1 and CDR2 (germline): WSHSY, SAAADI. The CDR3: CASSEVGTGEQYF. The DNA for the CDR3 is TGCGCCAGCAGTGAAGTCGGGACTGGCGAGCAGTACTTC.

This clonotype was seen ten or more times. This rearrangement joins TRBV6-5 to TRBJ2-1, with D perhaps matching TRBD1 (5 bases). CDR1 is MNHEY, CDR2 SVGAGI, per germline. The V end was cut by 0 bases, the J end by 6 bases, with 12 bases between. CDR3 length: 15 residues. The CDR3 is CASSYSGVRSNEQFF. The CDR3 region has the DNA TGTGCCAGCAGTTACTCAGGGGTAAGAAGCAATGAGCAGTTCTTC.

This clonotype is medium-sized. The genes are TRBV14 and TRBJ2-5, with no clear D. The ends were cut back, 1 base at V and 5 bases at J, with 2 bases in the middle. This CDR3 is built from 11 residues. Germline loops: CDR1 SGHDN, CDR2 FVKESK. CDR3 residues: CASSQVETQYF. The CDR3 DNA sequence: TGTGCCAGCAGCCAAGTGGAGACCCAGTACTTC.

This clonotype has at least ten counts. The V gene is TRBV28, the J gene TRBJ2-2; maybe TRBD1 (7 bases). The germline gives CDR1 MDHEN, CDR2 SYDVKM. The CDR3 totals 16 residues. V gave up 6 bases and J gave up 0 bases, with 14 bases separating them. The CDR3 sequence: CASRFAGQTNTGELFF. Written as DNA, the CDR3 is TGTGCCAGCAGATTTGCGGGACAGACGAACACCGGGGAGCTGTTTTTT.

This clonotype came up a few times. This sequence joins TRBV6-5 and TRBJ1-2, with D hard to call. The CDR3 extends over 12 amino acids. Germline V gene lookup returns CDR1 MNHEY and CDR2 SVGAGI. Between the trimmed V and J ends, which lost 5 bases and 4 bases, there was a span of 8 bases. The CDR3 sequence: CASSDGPYGYTF. The DNA of the CDR3 is TGTGCCAGCAGTGATGGCCCCTATGGCTACACCTTC.

The CDR3, as DNA: TGTGCCACCAGTGATTTTCGGATGAACACCGGGGAGCTGTTTTTT. This translates into CATSDFRMNTGELFF. The chain combines TRBV24-1 with TRBJ2-2; D uncertain. Germline CDR1 reads KGHDR; CDR2 reads SFDVKD. Deletions cut 1 base from V and 1 base from J, with 6 bases between. The CDR3 is 15 residues long.

This clonotype appeared many times. A much more abundant neighbour one base away suggests this may be a read error. V and J are TRBV6-2 or TRBV6-3 and TRBJ2-7, with 9 bases lining up with TRBD1. The length of the CDR3 is 13 residues. CDR1 and CDR2 from the germline V gene are MNHEY and SVGEGT. Unmatched junction bases numbered 4, after V lost 6 bases and J lost 4 bases. The DNA of the CDR3 is TGTGCCAGCAGCCCCGGGACAGGGTACGAGCAGTACTTC. Its translation is CASSPGTGYEQYF.

This clonotype was seen ten or more times. V usage is TRBV15 and J usage is TRBJ2-7, with D possibly TRBD1 on 6 matching bases. V was cut by 1 base and J by 6 bases, with 13 bases left in between. Germline V gene data show CDR1 as LNHNV and CDR2 as YYDKDF (reference sequence). This CDR3 has 14 amino acids. This CDR3 is CATSRVTRGGEQYF. The CDR3 DNA is TGTGCCACCAGCAGAGTTACCAGGGGTGGCGAGCAGTACTTC. The full variable domain, its missing parts supplied by reference TRBV15 and TRBJ2-7, is DAMVIQNPRYQVTQFGKPVTLSCSQTLNHNVMYWYQQKSSQAPKLLFHYYDKDFNNEADTPDNFQSRRPNTSFCFLDIRSPGLGDTAMYLCATSRVTRGGEQYFGPGTRLTVT.

Note on this clonotype: A read error may explain this, as a much larger clone is one base away. The chain employs TRBV5-1 and TRBJ2-3; a possible D gene is TRBD2 (6 bases). From germline, CDR1 is SGHRS and CDR2 YFSETQ. There are 16 residues in the CDR3. The V end lost 2 bases, the J end lost 6 bases, and 19 bases lay between the germline ends. The CDR3 DNA reads TGCGCCAGCAGCTTAGGAGGGACGAGGAGCTTCGATACGCAGTATTTT. Its translation is CASSLGGTRSFDTQYF. Full variable domain (remainder filled in from reference TRBV5-1 and TRBJ2-3): KAGVTQTPRYLIKTRGQQVTLSCSPISGHRSVSWYQQTPGQGLQFLFEYFSETQRNKGNFPGRFSGRQFSNSRSEMNVSTLELGDSALYLCASSLGGTRSFDTQYFGPGTRLTVL.

As regards this clonotype: Possible read error: a much larger clone is one base away. The CDR3 end shows no conserved phenylalanine or tryptophan, and so a read error is likely. The V and J genes are TRBV5-1 and TRBJ1-1, with D hard to call. The germline V gene encodes CDR1 SGHRS and CDR2 YFSETQ. The germline V and J ends were trimmed by 0 bases and 10 bases, with 16 bases remaining between them. There are 14 residues in the CDR3. CDR3: CASSLGHRDMGAFS. As DNA, the CDR3 is TGCGCCAGCAGCTTGGGTCATCGTGATATGGGAGCTTTCTCT.

In this sample, this clonotype turned up many times. Possible read error: a much larger clone is one base away. The chain has TRBV5-1 and TRBJ2-3; no reliable D call. Germline V gene lookup returns CDR1 SGHRS and CDR2 YFSETQ. This CDR3 region has 14 residues. CDR3 coding DNA: TGCGCCGGCAGCTTGATCCAGGTTGCAGATACGCAGTATTTT. Translation: CAGSLIQVADTQYF.

V usage is TRBV7-6 and J usage is TRBJ1-4, with 10 bases lining up with TRBD1. This CDR3 is 15 amino acids long. In germline, CDR1 is SGHVS, CDR2 FNYEAQ. J gave up 6 bases and V 5 bases, and 6 bases lay outside the gene matches. The CDR3 DNA reads as TGTGCCAGCAGCCAGGATGGGACAGGGGATGAAAAACTGTTTTTT. Protein sequence: CASSQDGTGDEKLFF.

Ten or more counts support this clonotype. A much larger clone sits a single nucleotide away, making a read error possible. V and J are TRBV20-1 and TRBJ2-1; D call uncertain. The CDR3 is 14 residues long. V was shortened by 0 bases and J by 9 bases, with 15 bases between the two germline ends. Germline V gene data show CDR1 as DFQATT and CDR2 as SNEGSKA (reference sequence). The CDR3 DNA sequence: TGCAGTGCTAGAGATCCCCTTGCGGCCACTGAGCAGTTCTTC. Protein: CSARDPLAATEQFF.

This clonotype was detected ten times or more. The chain joins TRBV2 to TRBJ1-3, with D unclear. The germline V gene has CDR1 SNHLY and CDR2 FYNNEI. The CDR3 length is 14 residues. Trimming took 5 bases from V and 3 from J, leaving 11 bases between them. CDR3 coding DNA: TGTGCCAGCAGTTCCCCCGCCCTTGGAAACACCATATATTTT. It yields the protein CASSSPALGNTIYF.

J is TRBJ1-6 and V is TRBV7-8, with D possibly TRBD1 on 5 matching bases. CDR3 length equals 13 residues. Per germline, CDR1 SGHVS and CDR2 FQNEAQ. Trimming cost V 5 bases and J 10 bases, with 12 bases left between them. The CDR3: CASSVLRDSPLHF. The CDR3 DNA is TGTGCCAGCAGCGTACTCAGGGACTCACCCCTCCACTTT. The full variable domain, its missing parts supplied by reference TRBV7-8 and TRBJ1-6, is GAGVSQSPRYKVAKRGQDVALRCDPISGHVSLFWYQQALGQGPEFLTYFQNEAQLDKSGLPSDRFFAERPEGSVSTLKIQRTQQEDSAVYLCASSVLRDSPLHFGNGTRLTVT.

This clonotype has a count of ten or more. The gene calls are TRBV10-1 and TRBJ2-1; 7 nucleotides match TRBD1. The CDR3 covers 18 residues. In germline, CDR1 is WNHNN, CDR2 SYGVQD (reference sequence). The V gene end was trimmed by 8 bases and the J gene end by 4 bases; junction bases not matched to a gene: 20. The CDR3 here is CASSYKNARDRLYNEQFF. For the CDR3, the DNA is TGCGCCAGCTCATATAAGAACGCTAGGGACAGACTTTACAATGAGCAGTTCTTC.

This clonotype was seen repeatedly, ten times or more. The V gene is TRBV3-1, the J gene TRBJ2-7, with D uncertain. V lost 4 bases and J 0 bases, leaving 16 bases between the germline ends. CDR1 LGHDT and CDR2 YNNKEL come from the germline V gene (reference sequence). The CDR3 length is 16 residues. CDR3 in amino acids: CASSRGVHTSSYEQYF. The CDR3 DNA reads TGTGCCAGCAGCCGCGGAGTACACACGAGCTCCTACGAGCAGTACTTC.

This clonotype was seen ten or more times. At one end, the junction sequence differs from germline, possibly due to a read error. The chain has TRBV6-5 and TRBJ2-5; TRBD2 matches 14 bases. The CDR3 runs 17 residues. From germline, CDR1 is MNHEY and CDR2 SVGAGI. Here the CDR3 reads CASSHSGTSGSRETQYF. DNA of the CDR3: TGTGCCAGCAGTCACTCGGGGACTAGCGGGAGCCGGGAGACCCAGTACTTC.

This clonotype was observed a single time. Because the CDR3 is missing its conserved closing phenylalanine or tryptophan, this is likely a read error. The CDR3 protein is CASSAQGASNQPQHL. The CDR3 bases are TGTGCCAGTAGTGCGCAGGGGGCAAGCAATCAGCCCCAGCATCTT. This chain uses TRBV19 with TRBJ1-5, with 8 bases lining up with TRBD1. CDR3 length: 15 amino acids. Germline V gene sequence: CDR1 LNHDA, CDR2 SQIVND (reference sequence). The V and J ends lost 5 bases and 1 base, in that order; junction bases with no gene match: 4.

This clonotype was seen many times. V and J are TRBV12-5 and TRBJ2-2; a weak D match, TRBD1 (5 bases). The CDR3 totals 13 residues. V lost 5 bases and J 3 bases, leaving 7 bases between the germline ends. Germline V lookup: CDR1 LGHNT, CDR2 FRNRAP. CDR3 in DNA: TGTGCTAGTGGTGTAGGGGACACCGGGGAGCTGTTTTTT. Residues: CASGVGDTGELFF.

This clonotype was recorded once. CDR3 coding DNA: TGTGCCAGCAGCGTAGGTGGGACAGAGACCCAGTACTTC. This sequence encodes CASSVGGTETQYF. V usage is TRBV9 and J usage is TRBJ2-5; either TRBD1 or TRBD2 may supply D (5 bases each). Germline loops: CDR1 SGDLS, CDR2 YYNGEE. V lost 0 bases and J lost 4, with 7 bases in between. This CDR3 spans 13 amino acids.

This chain connects TRBV5-1 to TRBJ2-7; weak D call: TRBD2 (10 bases). Per the germline V gene, CDR1 is SGHRS and CDR2 is YFSETQ. Trimming took 0 bases from V and 1 from J, leaving 29 bases between them. The CDR3 is 21 amino acids. The CDR3 DNA sequence: TGCGCCAGCAGCTTGGCCCCCACTAGCGGGGTGGGGACAGGGATTTCCTACGAGCAGTACTTC. Residues: CASSLAPTSGVGTGISYEQYF.

The chain employs TRBV7-9 and TRBJ1-5, with 8 bases aligning to TRBD1. Trimming cost V 5 bases and J 5 bases; bases outside gene matches: 2. This CDR3 has 13 residues. Germline V gene sequence: CDR1 SEHNR, CDR2 FQNEAQ (reference sequence). CDR3 sequence: CASSPTGDQPQHF. The CDR3 region has the DNA TGTGCCAGCAGCCCGACAGGGGATCAGCCCCAGCATTTT.

This clonotype was recorded many times. The rearrangement joins TRBV5-1 to TRBJ2-7; the D gene could be TRBD1 or TRBD2 (5 bases each). V lost 4 bases, J lost 7 bases, and 12 bases lay in between. CDR1 and CDR2 (germline): SGHRS, YFSETQ. The CDR3 runs 12 residues. The CDR3 sequence: CASSLSGREQYF. CDR3 DNA: TGCGCCAGCAGCCTATCGGGGCGGGAGCAGTACTTC.